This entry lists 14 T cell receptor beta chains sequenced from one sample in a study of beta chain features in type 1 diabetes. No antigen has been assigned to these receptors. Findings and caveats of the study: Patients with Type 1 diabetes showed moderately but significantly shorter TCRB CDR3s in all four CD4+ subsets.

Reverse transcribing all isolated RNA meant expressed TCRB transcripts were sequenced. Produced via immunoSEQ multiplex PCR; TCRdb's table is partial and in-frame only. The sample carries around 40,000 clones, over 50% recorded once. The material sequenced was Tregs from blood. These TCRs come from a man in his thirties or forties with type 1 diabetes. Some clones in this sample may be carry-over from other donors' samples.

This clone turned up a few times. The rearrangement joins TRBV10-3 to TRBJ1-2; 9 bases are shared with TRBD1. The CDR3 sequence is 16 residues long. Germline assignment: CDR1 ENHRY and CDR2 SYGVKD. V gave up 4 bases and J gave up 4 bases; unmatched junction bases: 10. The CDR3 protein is CAISVRTGGAGYGYTF. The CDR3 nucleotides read TGTGCCATCAGTGTAAGAACAGGGGGCGCCGGCTATGGCTACACCTTC.

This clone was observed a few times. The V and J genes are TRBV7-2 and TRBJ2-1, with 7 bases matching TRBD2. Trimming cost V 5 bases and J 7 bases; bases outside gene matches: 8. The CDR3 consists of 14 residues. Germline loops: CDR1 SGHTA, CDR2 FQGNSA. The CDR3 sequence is CASSPRLATNEQFF. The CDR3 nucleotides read TGTGCCAGCAGCCCAAGACTAGCAACAAATGAGCAGTTCTTC.

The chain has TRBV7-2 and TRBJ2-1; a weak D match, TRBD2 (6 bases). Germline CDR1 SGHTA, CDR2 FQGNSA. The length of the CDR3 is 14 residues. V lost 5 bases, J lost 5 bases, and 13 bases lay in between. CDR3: CASSPSAGHNEQFF. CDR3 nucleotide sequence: TGTGCCAGCAGCCCCAGCGCGGGGCACAATGAGCAGTTCTTC.

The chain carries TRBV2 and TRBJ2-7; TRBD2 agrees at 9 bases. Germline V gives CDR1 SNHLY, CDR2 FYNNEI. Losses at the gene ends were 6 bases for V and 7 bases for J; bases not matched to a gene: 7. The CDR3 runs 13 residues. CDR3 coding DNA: TGTGCCAGCAGCACCGGACTAGCGAGGGAGCAGTACTTC. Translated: CASSTGLAREQYF.

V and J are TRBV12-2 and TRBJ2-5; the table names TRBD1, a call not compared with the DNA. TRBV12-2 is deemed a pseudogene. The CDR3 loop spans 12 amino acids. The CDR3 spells CASRSGPGTQYF. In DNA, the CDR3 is TGTGCAAGTCGCTCAGGGCCGGGGACCCAGTACTTC.

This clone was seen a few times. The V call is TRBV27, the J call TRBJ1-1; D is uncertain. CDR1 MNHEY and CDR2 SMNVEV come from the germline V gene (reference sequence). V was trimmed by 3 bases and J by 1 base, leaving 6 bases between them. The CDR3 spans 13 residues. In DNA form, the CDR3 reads TGTGCCAGCAGTTTGGTCAGGAACACTGAAGCTTTCTTT. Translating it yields CASSLVRNTEAFF.

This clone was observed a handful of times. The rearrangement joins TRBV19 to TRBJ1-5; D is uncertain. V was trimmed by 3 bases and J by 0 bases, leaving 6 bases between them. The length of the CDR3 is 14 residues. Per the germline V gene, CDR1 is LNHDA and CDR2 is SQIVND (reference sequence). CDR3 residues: CASSISYSNQPQHF. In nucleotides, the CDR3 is TGTGCCAGTAGTATCTCCTATAGCAATCAGCCCCAGCATTTT.

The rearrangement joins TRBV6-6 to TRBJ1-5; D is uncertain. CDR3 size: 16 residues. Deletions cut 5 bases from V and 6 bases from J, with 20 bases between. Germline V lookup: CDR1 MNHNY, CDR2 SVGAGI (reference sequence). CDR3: CASSLTLGERGQPQHF. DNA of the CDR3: TGTGCCAGCAGTCTCACCCTCGGGGAGCGCGGTCAGCCCCAGCATTTT.

CDR3 residues: CASSFTGSYGYTF. The CDR3, as DNA: TGTGCCAGCAGCTTTACTGGGAGCTATGGCTACACCTTC. The chain recombines TRBV11-2 with TRBJ1-2; D gene uncertain. The V end lost 3 bases, the J end lost 4 bases, and 9 bases lay between the germline ends. CDR3 length: 13 amino acids. Germline values: CDR1 SGHAT, CDR2 FQNNGV. Together with reference TRBV11-2 and TRBJ1-2, the CDR3 gives the full variable domain: EAGVAQSPRYKIIEKRQSVAFWCNPISGHATLYWYQQILGQGPKLLIQFQNNGVVDDSQLPKDRFSAERLKGVDSTLKIQPAKLEDSAVYLCASSFTGSYGYTFGSGTRLTVV.

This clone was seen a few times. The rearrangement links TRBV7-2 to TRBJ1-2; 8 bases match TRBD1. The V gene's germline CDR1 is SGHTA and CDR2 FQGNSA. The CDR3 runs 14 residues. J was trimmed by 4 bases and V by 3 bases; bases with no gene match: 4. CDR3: CASSFGTGGYGYTF. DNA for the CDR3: TGTGCCAGCAGCTTCGGGACAGGTGGCTATGGCTACACCTTC.

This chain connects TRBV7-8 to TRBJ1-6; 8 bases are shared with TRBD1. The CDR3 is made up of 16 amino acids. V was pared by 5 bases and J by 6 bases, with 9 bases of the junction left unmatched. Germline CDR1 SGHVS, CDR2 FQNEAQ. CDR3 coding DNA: TGTGCCAGCAGCCCTGCCCCGGACAGGGCTAATTCACCCCTCCACTTT. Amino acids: CASSPAPDRANSPLHF.

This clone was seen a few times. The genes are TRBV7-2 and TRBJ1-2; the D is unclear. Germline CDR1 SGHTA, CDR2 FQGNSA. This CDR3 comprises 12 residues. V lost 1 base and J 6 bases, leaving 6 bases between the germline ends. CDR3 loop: CASSLDVNGYTF. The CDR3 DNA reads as TGTGCCAGCAGCTTAGATGTAAATGGCTACACCTTC.

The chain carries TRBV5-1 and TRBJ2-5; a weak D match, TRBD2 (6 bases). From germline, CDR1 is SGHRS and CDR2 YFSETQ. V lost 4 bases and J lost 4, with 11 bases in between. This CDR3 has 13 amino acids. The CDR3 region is CASSPGTAETQYF. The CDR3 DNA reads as TGCGCCAGCAGCCCAGGGACTGCAGAGACCCAGTACTTC.

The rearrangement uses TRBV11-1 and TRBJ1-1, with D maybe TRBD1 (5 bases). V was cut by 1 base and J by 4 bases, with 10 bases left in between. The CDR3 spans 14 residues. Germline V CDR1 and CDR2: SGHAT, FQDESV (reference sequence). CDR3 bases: TGTGCCAGCAGCTTAGGTAGGGGCCCCACTGAAGCTTTCTTT. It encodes CASSLGRGPTEAFF.